What follows are 21 T cell receptor beta chains derived from one specimen sequenced in a study of blood T cells in healthy people across ages. It was with a sample-barcoded 5' primer and a J-beta primer mix that a second PCR of roughly 7 to 12 cycles was run. TCRdb reprocessed the 5' RACE reads via MiXCR and lists one record per CDR3 protein. The sample comprises around 900,000 distinct CDR3 sequences, 29% of which are singletons, and approximately 15% rests with the top ten. Sequenced input: blood. These receptors all come from a woman of 80 years or more in good health.

Note on this clonotype: One end of the junction is discordant with germline, which a read error may explain. As DNA, the CDR3 is TGTGCCGGCAGCTTAGCGTCAGGATTGTACAATGAGCAGTTCTTC. As protein: CAGSLASGLYNEQFF. The chain joins TRBV7-2 to TRBJ2-1, with TRBD2 as a possible D gene (5 bases). The germline gives CDR1 SGHTA, CDR2 FQGNSA. The CDR3 length is 15 residues.

This clonotype appeared a few times. The chain uses TRBV7-2 and TRBJ2-2, with TRBD2 matching 13 bases. V lost 3 bases to trimming and J lost 5 bases; unmatched junction nucleotides: 9. CDR1 and CDR2 (germline): SGHTA, FQGNSA. CDR3 length: 18 residues. The CDR3 here is CASSLDTSGGVKTGELFF. In DNA, the CDR3 is TGTGCCAGCAGCTTGGATACTAGCGGGGGGGTAAAAACCGGGGAGCTGTTTTTT.

This clonotype occurred many times. The rearrangement uses TRBV7-2 and TRBJ1-4; TRBD1 matches at 7 bases. Germline CDR1 is SGHTA and CDR2 is FQGNSA. This CDR3 region has 15 residues. Germline trimming cut 5 bases from V and 2 bases from J; bases unmatched to any gene: 5. CDR3 sequence reads: CASSLDRATNEKLFF. The CDR3 DNA reads as TGTGCCAGCAGCCTTGACAGGGCCACTAATGAAAAACTGTTTTTT.

This clonotype has ten or more counts. The chain uses TRBV29-1 and TRBJ2-7; 10 bases match TRBD1. V gave up 5 bases and J gave up 4 bases; unmatched junction bases: 5. The CDR3 spans 13 residues. CDR1 and CDR2 from the germline V gene are SQVTM and ANQGSEA. DNA of the CDR3: TGCAGCGTTAGACAGGGGGCTGGATACGAGCAGTACTTC. Translated: CSVRQGAGYEQYF.

This clonotype turned up a few times. The chain couples TRBV2 to TRBJ2-5; D may be TRBD2 (5 bases). With 6 bases removed from V and 11 bases from J, the gap between germline ends came to 22 bases. The germline V gene has CDR1 SNHLY and CDR2 FYNNEI. CDR3 size: 14 residues. The CDR3 here is CASRPQPERNEQYF. The CDR3 region has the DNA TGTGCCAGCAGGCCGCAACCGGAGCGGAATGAGCAGTACTTC.

This clonotype was seen a single time. At one boundary the junction diverges from the germline segment, which might be a read error. The chain combines TRBV6-1 with TRBJ1-2; D gene ambiguous. Germline CDR1 is MNHNS and CDR2 is SASEGT. CDR3 length: 14 amino acids. The CDR3 reads CASSESWPSYGHTF. The CDR3 nucleotides are TGTGCCAGCAGTGAATCCTGGCCAAGCTATGGCCACACCTTC.

The sample holds many counts of this clonotype. The chain employs TRBV7-2 and TRBJ2-5; perhaps D is TRBD1 or TRBD2 (5 bases each). With 1 base removed from V and 5 bases from J, the gap between germline ends came to 20 bases. This CDR3 region has 17 residues. Germline V CDR1 and CDR2: SGHTA, FQGNSA. This chain's CDR3 is CASSLEGTGAGGETQYF. In DNA form, the CDR3 reads TGTGCCAGCAGCTTAGAGGGAACCGGGGCGGGTGGGGAGACCCAGTACTTC.

This clonotype was detected a few times. CDR3: CSARGQGAGGELFF. CDR3 DNA sequence: TGCAGTGCTAGGGGGCAGGGGGCCGGCGGGGAGCTGTTTTTT. The chain has TRBV20-1 and TRBJ2-2, with 8 bases matching TRBD1. Germline CDR1 is DFQATT and CDR2 is SNEGSKA (reference sequence). CDR3 length: 14 amino acids. With 3 bases clipped from V and 7 bases from J, the junction kept 7 bases outside the gene matches.

This chain uses TRBV4-1 with TRBJ1-1, with D tentatively TRBD1 (5 bases). Germline V gene data show CDR1 as MGHRA and CDR2 as YSYEKL. V lost 5 bases to trimming and J lost 5 bases, with 18 bases between them. The CDR3 has 15 amino acids. CDR3 region: CASSFQESGGTEAFF. DNA for the CDR3: TGCGCCAGCAGCTTTCAGGAATCGGGGGGAACTGAAGCTTTCTTT.

The chain is built from TRBV11-3 and TRBJ2-2; possible D gene TRBD1, 5 bases. Germline assignment: CDR1 SGHNT and CDR2 YENEEA. The ends were cut back, 5 bases at V and 7 bases at J, with 17 bases in the middle. The CDR3 length is 15 residues. The CDR3 region is CASSHTAARGGELFF. The CDR3 DNA reads as TGTGCCAGCAGCCATACAGCAGCAAGGGGCGGGGAGCTGTTTTTT.

The rearrangement joins TRBV9 to TRBJ2-5; 7 bases align to TRBD2. Germline loops: CDR1 SGDLS, CDR2 YYNGEE. This CDR3 region has 16 residues. The trim removed 0 bases at V and 11 bases at J, leaving 16 bases unmatched. CDR3 region: CASSVGGGGSGGEQYF. The CDR3 nucleotides are TGTGCCAGCAGCGTAGGAGGTGGGGGGAGTGGGGGGGAGCAGTACTTC.

A word on this clonotype: A much larger clone lies one base from this, so it may be a read error. V gene TRBV7-2 combines with J gene TRBJ2-7; D possibly matches TRBD1 or TRBD2 (5 bases each). Per the germline V gene, CDR1 is SGHTA and CDR2 is FQGNSA. The V end was cut by 5 bases, the J end by 7 bases, with 21 bases between. CDR3 length: 15 residues. CDR3 sequence reads: CASSPGTVRYNEQYF. For the CDR3, the DNA is TGTGCCAGCAGCCCAGGGACCGTCAGGTACAATGAGCAGTACTTC.

This chain connects TRBV12-3 or TRBV12-4 to TRBJ2-7; no clear D gene. The CDR3 loop spans 15 amino acids. The V gene lost 4 bases and the J gene lost 5 bases, with 18 bases spanning the gap. As DNA, the CDR3 is TGTGCCAGCAGTTCGACGGCCCCCTCTCGTCACGAGCAGTACTTC. This sequence encodes CASSSTAPSRHEQYF.

With respect to this clonotype: A much larger clone differs by one base, so this may be a read error. V usage is TRBV2 and J usage is TRBJ2-7; 9 bases align to TRBD2. This CDR3 region has 15 residues. The V and J ends lost 4 bases and 7 bases, in that order; junction bases with no gene match: 11. In germline, CDR1 is SNHLY, CDR2 FYNNEI. The CDR3 DNA reads as TGTGCCAGCAGTGGGTTTAGCGGGAGCTACAATGAGCAGTACTTC. Its translation is CASSGFSGSYNEQYF.

In regard to this clonotype: A much larger clone sits a single nucleotide away, making a read error possible. The chain couples TRBV4-2 to TRBJ1-2; maybe TRBD1 (6 bases). This CDR3 spans 15 amino acids. CDR1 and CDR2 from the germline V gene are LGHNA and YNFKEQ. V dropped 0 bases and J dropped 7 bases, with 15 bases sitting between them. CDR3 amino acids: CASSQDPGTPGGYTF. In DNA, the CDR3 is TGTGCCAGCAGCCAAGACCCCGGGACACCCGGTGGCTACACCTTC.

This clonotype was observed at least ten times. The V gene is TRBV7-9, the J gene TRBJ2-7; D is perhaps TRBD1 (7 bases). Trimming removed 5 bases from V and 2 bases from J, with 13 bases in between. The CDR3 totals 14 residues. The germline gives CDR1 SEHNR, CDR2 FQNEAQ (reference sequence). The CDR3 sequence is CASSVRDRTYEQYF. The CDR3 region has the DNA TGTGCCAGCAGCGTGCGGGACAGAACCTACGAGCAGTACTTC.

This clonotype was counted a few times. This may stem from a read error, because a much larger clone lies one nucleotide away. Here the CDR3 reads CAGWTSGGANEQFF. Written as DNA, the CDR3 is TGTGCCGGCTGGACTAGCGGGGGGGCTAATGAGCAGTTCTTC. This chain joins TRBV6-2 or TRBV6-3 and TRBJ2-1, with 15 bases aligning to TRBD2. Germline CDR1 reads MNHEY; CDR2 reads SVGEGT. V trimming: 11 bases; J trimming: 7 bases; junction bases outside the gene matches: 6. The CDR3 spans 14 residues.

As for this clonotype: The final CDR3 position lacks the conserved phenylalanine or tryptophan, pointing to a likely read error. The chain carries TRBV5-1 and TRBJ2-5, with 13 bases that match TRBD2. CDR3 length: 14 residues. Germline CDR1 and CDR2: SGHRS and YFSETQ. The junction had 8 bases not matched to a gene; V was cut back by 4 bases and J by 11 bases. As DNA, the CDR3 is TGCGCCAGCAGCCCCGGACTAGCGGGGGATAAGCAGTACAAC. Translation gives CASSPGLAGDKQYN.

Concerning this clonotype itself: Just one base apart from a much larger clone, this may be a read error. V usage is TRBV5-1 and J usage is TRBJ2-7; D is perhaps TRBD1 (6 bases). The V gene lost 1 base and the J gene lost 10 bases, with 15 bases spanning the gap. CDR1 and CDR2 from the germline V gene are SGHRS and YFSETQ. The CDR3 runs to 13 residues. DNA for the CDR3: TGCGCCAGCAGCTTGAGGACAGAAGAGGCCCAGTACTTC. Its protein product is CASSLRTEEAQYF.

This rearrangement joins TRBV30 to TRBJ2-3, with D maybe TRBD1 (5 bases). Germline CDR1 reads GTSNPN; CDR2 reads SVGIG (reference sequence). V lost 0 bases and J 0 bases, leaving 16 bases between the germline ends. The length of the CDR3 is 17 residues. This CDR3 is CAWSVRVTGLSTDTQYF. The DNA of the CDR3 is TGTGCCTGGAGTGTACGTGTTACAGGCCTTAGCACAGATACGCAGTATTTT.

The chain employs TRBV7-9 and TRBJ1-5, with D possibly matching TRBD1 (6 bases). Germline V gene sequence: CDR1 SEHNR, CDR2 FQNEAQ (reference sequence). The length of the CDR3 is 13 residues. V was cut by 0 bases and J by 6 bases, with 6 bases left in between. CDR3 in DNA: TGTGCCAGCAGCTTAGCGGGGGCTCAGCCCCAGCATTTT. It translates to CASSLAGAQPQHF. Full variable domain (missing parts from reference TRBV7-9 and TRBJ1-5): DTGVSQNPRHKITKRGQNVTFRCDPISEHNRLYWYRQTLGQGPEFLTYFQNEAQLEKSRLLSDRFSAERPKGSFSTLEIQRTEQGDSAMYLCASSLAGAQPQHFGDGTRLSIL.